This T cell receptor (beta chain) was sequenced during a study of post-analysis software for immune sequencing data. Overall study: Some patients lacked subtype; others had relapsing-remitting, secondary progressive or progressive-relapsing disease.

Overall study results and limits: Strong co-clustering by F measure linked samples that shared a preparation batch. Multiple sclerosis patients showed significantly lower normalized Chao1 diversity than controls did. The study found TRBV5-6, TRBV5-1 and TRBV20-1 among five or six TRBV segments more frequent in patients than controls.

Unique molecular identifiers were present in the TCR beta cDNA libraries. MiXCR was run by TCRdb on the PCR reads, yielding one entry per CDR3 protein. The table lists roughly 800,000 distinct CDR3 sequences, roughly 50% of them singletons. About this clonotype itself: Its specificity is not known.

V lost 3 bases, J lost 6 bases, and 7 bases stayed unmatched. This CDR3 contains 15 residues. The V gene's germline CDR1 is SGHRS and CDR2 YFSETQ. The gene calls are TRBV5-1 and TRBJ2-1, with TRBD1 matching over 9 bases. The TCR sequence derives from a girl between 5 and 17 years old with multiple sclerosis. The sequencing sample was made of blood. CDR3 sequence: CASSSGDRAPNEQFF. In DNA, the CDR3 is TGCGCCAGCAGCTCCGGGGACAGGGCCCCCAATGAGCAGTTCTTC.